This T cell receptor beta chain stems from a study of blood T cells in healthy people across ages. The CDR3 covers 14 residues. Germline CDR1 is SGHRS and CDR2 is YFSETQ. Note on this clonotype: The antigen is undetermined.

Regarding the study as a whole: A roughly linear fall in TCR beta diversity per million T cells was seen with increasing age.

Through a sample-barcoded 5' primer and a J-beta primer mix, a second PCR was run for roughly 6 to 11 cycles. Each cDNA molecule received a tag from a template-switch adaptor that had 12 random nucleotides. TCRdb re-called the 5' RACE reads with MiXCR, one entry per CDR3 protein. This sample has 1.5 million to 2 million distinct CDR3 sequences, with 25% to 30% found just once. The chain joins TRBV5-1 to TRBJ2-1; 7 bases match TRBD1. The better agreement between TRBJ2-7 and the DNA end casts doubt on the J call. This receptor was taken from a woman under 40 in good health. The sequenced sample was blood. CDR3 loop: CASSSGQSFNEQYF. The CDR3 DNA is TGCGCCAGCAGCTCGGGACAGTCTTTCAATGAGCAGTACTTC.